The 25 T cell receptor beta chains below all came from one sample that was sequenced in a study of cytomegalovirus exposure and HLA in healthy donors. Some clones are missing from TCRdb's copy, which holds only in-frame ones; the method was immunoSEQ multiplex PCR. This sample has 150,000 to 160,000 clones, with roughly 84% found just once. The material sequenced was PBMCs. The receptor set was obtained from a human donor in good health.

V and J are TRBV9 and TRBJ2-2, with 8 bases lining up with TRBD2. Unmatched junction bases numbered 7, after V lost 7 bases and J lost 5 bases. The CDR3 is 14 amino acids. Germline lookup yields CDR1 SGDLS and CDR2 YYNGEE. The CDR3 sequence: CASGLGGGTGELFF. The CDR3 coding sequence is TGTGCCAGCGGCCTCGGGGGGGGTACCGGGGAGCTGTTTTTT.

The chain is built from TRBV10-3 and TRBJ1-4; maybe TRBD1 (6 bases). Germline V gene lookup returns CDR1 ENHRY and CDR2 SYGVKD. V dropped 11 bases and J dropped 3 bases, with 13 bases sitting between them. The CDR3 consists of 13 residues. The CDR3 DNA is TGTGCCGCCGGCGGACAGCCTAATGAAAAACTGTTTTTT. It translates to CAAGGQPNEKLFF.

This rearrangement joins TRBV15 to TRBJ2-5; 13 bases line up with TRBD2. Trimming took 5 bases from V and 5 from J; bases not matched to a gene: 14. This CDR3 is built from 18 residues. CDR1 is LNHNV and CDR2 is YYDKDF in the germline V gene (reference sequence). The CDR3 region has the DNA TGTGCCACCAGCGCCCGTCGGACTAGCGGGAGTATAGGGGAGACCCAGTACTTC. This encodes CATSARRTSGSIGETQYF. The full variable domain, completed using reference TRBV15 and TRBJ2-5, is DAMVIQNPRYQVTQFGKPVTLSCSQTLNHNVMYWYQQKSSQAPKLLFHYYDKDFNNEADTPDNFQSRRPNTSFCFLDIRSPGLGDTAMYLCATSARRTSGSIGETQYFGPGTRLLVL.

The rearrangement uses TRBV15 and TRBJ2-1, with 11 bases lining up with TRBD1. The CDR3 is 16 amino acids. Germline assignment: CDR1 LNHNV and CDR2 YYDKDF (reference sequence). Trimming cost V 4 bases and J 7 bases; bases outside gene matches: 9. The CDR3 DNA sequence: TGTGCCACCAGCAATAAGGACAGGGGGCTTGAGAATGAGCAGTTCTTC. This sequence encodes CATSNKDRGLENEQFF.

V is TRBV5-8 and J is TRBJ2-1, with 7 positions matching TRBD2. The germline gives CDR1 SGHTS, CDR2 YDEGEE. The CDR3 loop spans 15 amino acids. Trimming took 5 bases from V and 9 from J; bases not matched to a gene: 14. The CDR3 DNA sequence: TGTGCCAGCAGGGGCCGGGACGGGAGGCGCTCTGAGCAGTTCTTC. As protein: CASRGRDGRRSEQFF.

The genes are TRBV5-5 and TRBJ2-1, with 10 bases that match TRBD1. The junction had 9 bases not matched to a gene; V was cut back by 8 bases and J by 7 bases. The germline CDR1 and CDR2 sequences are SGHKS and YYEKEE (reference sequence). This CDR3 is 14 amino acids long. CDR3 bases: TGTGCCAGTACCAGGACAGGGGGGCAGAATGAGCAGTTCTTC. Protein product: CASTRTGGQNEQFF.

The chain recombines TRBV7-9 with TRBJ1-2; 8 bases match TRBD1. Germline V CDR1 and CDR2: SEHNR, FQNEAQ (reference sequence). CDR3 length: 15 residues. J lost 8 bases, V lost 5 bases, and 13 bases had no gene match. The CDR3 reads CASSPDNRGSTGYTF. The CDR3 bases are TGTGCCAGCAGCCCGGACAACAGGGGGTCGACCGGCTACACCTTC.

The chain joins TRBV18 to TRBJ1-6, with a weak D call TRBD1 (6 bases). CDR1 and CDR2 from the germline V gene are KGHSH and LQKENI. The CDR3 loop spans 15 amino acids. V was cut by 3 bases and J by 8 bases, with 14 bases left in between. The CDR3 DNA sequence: TGTGCCAGCTCACCGCTTGGACAGTCGGATTCACCCCTCCACTTT. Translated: CASSPLGQSDSPLHF.

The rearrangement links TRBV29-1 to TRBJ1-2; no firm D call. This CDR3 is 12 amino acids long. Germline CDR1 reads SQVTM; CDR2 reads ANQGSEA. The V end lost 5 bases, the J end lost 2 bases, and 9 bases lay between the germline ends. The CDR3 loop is CSVLPVNYGYTF. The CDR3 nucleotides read TGCAGCGTTCTGCCAGTCAACTATGGCTACACCTTC.

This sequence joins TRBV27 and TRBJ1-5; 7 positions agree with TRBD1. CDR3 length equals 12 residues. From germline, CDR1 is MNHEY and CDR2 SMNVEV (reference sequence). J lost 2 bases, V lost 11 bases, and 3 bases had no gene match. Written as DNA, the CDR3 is TGTGCCTGTGGACAGGGCAATCAGCCCCAGCATTTT. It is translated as CACGQGNQPQHF.

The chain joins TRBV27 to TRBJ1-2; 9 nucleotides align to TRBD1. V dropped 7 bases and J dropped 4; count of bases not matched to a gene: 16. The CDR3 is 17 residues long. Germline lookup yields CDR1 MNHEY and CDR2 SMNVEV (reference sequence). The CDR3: CASTIKGQGHFRYGYTF. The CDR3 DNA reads TGTGCCAGCACCATTAAGGGACAGGGACACTTTCGCTATGGCTACACCTTC.

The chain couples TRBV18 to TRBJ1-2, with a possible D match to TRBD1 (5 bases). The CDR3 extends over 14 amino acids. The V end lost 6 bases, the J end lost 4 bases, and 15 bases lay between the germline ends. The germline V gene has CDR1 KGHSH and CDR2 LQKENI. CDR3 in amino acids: CASSTNGGTYGYTF. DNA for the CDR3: TGTGCCAGCTCTACCAATGGGGGGACCTATGGCTACACCTTC. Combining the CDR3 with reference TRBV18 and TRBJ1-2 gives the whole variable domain NAGVMQNPRHLVRRRGQEARLRCSPMKGHSHVYWYRQLPEEGLKFMVYLQKENIIDESGMPKERFSAEFPKEGPSILRIQQVVRGDSAAYFCASSTNGGTYGYTFGSGTRLTVV.

The CDR3 coding sequence is TGTGCCAGCAGCTTGTACAAGCTAGCGGGGGTCCAAGAGACCCAGTACTTC. Translated, it gives CASSLYKLAGVQETQYF. This chain links TRBV5-4 with TRBJ2-5; 10 nucleotides match TRBD2. With 1 base clipped from V and 1 base from J, the junction kept 7 bases outside the gene matches. The CDR3 runs 17 residues. Germline loops: CDR1 SGHNT, CDR2 YYREEE (reference sequence).

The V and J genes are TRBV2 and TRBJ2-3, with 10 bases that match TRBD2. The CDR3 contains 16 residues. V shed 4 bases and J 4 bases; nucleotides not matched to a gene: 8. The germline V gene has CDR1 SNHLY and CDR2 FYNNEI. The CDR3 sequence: CASSGLLAGAADTQYF. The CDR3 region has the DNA TGTGCCAGCAGTGGACTGCTAGCGGGAGCCGCAGATACGCAGTATTTT.

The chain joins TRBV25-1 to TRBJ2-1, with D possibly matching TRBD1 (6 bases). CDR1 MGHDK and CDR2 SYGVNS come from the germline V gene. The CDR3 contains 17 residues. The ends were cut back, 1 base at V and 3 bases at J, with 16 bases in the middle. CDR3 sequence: CASSEFGIRGGYNEQFF. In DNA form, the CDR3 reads TGTGCCAGCAGTGAATTTGGGATCAGAGGGGGCTACAATGAGCAGTTCTTC. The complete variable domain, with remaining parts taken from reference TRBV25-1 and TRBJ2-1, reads EADIYQTPRYLVIGTGKKITLECSQTMGHDKMYWYQQDPGMELHLIHYSYGVNSTEKGDLSSESTVSRIRTEHFPLTLESARPSHTSQYLCASSEFGIRGGYNEQFFGPGTRLTVL.

The CDR3 nucleotides are TGCGCCAGCAGCTTGGGGACAGGGAGTTATGGCTACACCTTC. Its protein product is CASSLGTGSYGYTF. The chain combines TRBV5-1 with TRBJ1-2, with 8 bases fitting TRBD1. The CDR3 covers 14 residues. V trimming: 0 bases; J trimming: 5 bases; junction bases outside the gene matches: 3. In germline, CDR1 is SGHRS, CDR2 YFSETQ.

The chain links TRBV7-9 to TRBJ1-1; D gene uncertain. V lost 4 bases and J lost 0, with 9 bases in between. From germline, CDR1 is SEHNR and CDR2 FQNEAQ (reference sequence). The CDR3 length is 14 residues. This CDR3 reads CASSSRVMNTEAFF. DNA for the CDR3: TGTGCCAGCAGCTCTCGGGTGATGAACACTGAAGCTTTCTTT.

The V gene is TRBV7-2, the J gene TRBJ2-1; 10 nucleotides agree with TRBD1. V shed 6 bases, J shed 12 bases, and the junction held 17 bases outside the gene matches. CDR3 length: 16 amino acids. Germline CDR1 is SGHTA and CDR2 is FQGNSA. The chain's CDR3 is CASSSTGTGAAFGQFF. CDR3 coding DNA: TGTGCCAGCAGTTCTACCGGGACAGGGGCCGCCTTTGGGCAGTTCTTC.

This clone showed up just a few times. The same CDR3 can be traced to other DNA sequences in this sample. This CDR3 is CAWSAQGNQPQHF. CDR3 nucleotide sequence: TGTGCCTGGAGCGCACAGGGGAATCAGCCCCAGCATTTT. The chain combines TRBV30 with TRBJ1-5; 7 bases fit TRBD1. The CDR3 has 13 residues. J was trimmed by 4 bases and V by 3 bases; bases with no gene match: 3. CDR1 is GTSNPN, CDR2 SVGIG, per germline (reference sequence).

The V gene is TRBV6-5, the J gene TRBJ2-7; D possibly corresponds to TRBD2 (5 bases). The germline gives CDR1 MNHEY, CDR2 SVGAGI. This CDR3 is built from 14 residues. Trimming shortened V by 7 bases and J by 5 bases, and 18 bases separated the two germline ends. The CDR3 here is CASTPWAGQHEQYF. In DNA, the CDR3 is TGTGCCAGCACCCCCTGGGCGGGTCAGCACGAGCAGTACTTC.

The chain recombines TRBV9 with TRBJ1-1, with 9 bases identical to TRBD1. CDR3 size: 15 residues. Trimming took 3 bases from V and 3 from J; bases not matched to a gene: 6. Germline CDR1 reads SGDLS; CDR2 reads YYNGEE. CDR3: CASSETGGFDTEAFF. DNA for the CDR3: TGTGCCAGCAGCGAGACAGGGGGGTTTGACACTGAAGCTTTCTTT.

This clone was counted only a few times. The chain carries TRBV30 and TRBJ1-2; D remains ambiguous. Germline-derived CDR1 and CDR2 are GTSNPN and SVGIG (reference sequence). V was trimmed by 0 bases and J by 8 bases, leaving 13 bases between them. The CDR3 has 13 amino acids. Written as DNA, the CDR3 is TGTGCCTGGAGTGTATTGAGGGTGAAGGGCTACACCTTC. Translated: CAWSVLRVKGYTF.

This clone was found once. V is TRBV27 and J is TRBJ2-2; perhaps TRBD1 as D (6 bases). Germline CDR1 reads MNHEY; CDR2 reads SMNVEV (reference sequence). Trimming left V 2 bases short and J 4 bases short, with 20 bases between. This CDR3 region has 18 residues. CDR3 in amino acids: CASSLISGASPSTGELFF. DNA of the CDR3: TGTGCCAGCAGTTTAATATCAGGGGCCAGTCCTTCCACCGGGGAGCTGTTTTTT.

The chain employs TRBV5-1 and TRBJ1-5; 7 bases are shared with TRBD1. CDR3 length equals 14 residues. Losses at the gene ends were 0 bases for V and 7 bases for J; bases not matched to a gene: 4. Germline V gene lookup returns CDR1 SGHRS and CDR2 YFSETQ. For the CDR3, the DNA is TGCGCCAGCAGCTTGGACAGGGGCGGGCAGCCCCAGCATTTT. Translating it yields CASSLDRGGQPQHF.

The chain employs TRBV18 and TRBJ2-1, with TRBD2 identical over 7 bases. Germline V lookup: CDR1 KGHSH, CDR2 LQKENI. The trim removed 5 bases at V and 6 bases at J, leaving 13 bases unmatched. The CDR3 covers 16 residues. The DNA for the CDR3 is TGTGCCAGCTCATCACTGCCCCACGGGAGGACCAATGAGCAGTTCTTC. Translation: CASSSLPHGRTNEQFF. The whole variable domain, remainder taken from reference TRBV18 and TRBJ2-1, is NAGVMQNPRHLVRRRGQEARLRCSPMKGHSHVYWYRQLPEEGLKFMVYLQKENIIDESGMPKERFSAEFPKEGPSILRIQQVVRGDSAAYFCASSSLPHGRTNEQFFGPGTRLTVL.